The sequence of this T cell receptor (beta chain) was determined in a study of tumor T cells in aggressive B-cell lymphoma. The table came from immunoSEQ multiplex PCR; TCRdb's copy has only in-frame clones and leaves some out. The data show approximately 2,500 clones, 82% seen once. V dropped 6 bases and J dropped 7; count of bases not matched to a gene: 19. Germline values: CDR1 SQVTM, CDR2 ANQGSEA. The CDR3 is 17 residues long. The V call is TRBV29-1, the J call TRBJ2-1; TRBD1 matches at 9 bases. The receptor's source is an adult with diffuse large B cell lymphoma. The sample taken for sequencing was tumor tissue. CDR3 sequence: CSVEPLGTGKLRNEQFF. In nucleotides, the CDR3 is TGCAGCGTGGAACCCTTAGGGACAGGGAAGCTAAGGAATGAGCAGTTCTTC.